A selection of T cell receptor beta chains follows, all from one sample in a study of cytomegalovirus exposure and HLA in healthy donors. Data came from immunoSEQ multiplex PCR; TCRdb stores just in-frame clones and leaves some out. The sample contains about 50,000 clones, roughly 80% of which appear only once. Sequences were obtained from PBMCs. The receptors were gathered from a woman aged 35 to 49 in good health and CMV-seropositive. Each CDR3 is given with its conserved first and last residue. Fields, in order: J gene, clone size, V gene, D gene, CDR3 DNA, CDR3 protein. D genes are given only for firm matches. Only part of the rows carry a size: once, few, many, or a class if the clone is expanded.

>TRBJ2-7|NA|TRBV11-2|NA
TGTGCCAGCAGCTTCCTGCGCTCCTCCTACGAGCAGTACTTC
CASSFLRSSYEQYF
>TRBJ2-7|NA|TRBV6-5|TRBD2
TGTGCCAGCAGTTTCAGCGGGGATAGCTCCTACGAGCAGTACTTC
CASSFSGDSSYEQYF
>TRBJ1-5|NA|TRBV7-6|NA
TGTGCCAGCAGCTTTGGGGCGTCCGGCAATCAGCCCCAGCATTTT
CASSFGASGNQPQHF
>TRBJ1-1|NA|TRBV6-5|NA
TGTGCCAGCAGTTACCGGGGTAACACTGAAGCTTTCTTT
CASSYRGNTEAFF
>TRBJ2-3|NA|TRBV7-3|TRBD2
TGTGCCAGCAGCCCACTAGCGGGGGGGCCGAAAGATACGCAGTATTTT
CASSPLAGGPKDTQYF
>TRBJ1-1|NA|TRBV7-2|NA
TGTGCCAGCAGACTAGTGGGGGTGGGGGGCACTGAAGCTTTCTTT
CASRLVGVGGTEAFF
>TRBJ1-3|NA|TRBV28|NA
TGTGCCAGCTGGGGCACTGGAAACACCATATATTTT
CASWGTGNTIYF
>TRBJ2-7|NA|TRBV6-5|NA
TGTGCCAGCAGTTATTTGAGTGGCTACGAGCAGTACTTC
CASSYLSGYEQYF
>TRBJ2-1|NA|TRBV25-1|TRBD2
TGTGCCAGCAGGGGGACTAGCGGCGTCAAGGAGAATGAGCAGTTCTTC
CASRGTSGVKENEQFF
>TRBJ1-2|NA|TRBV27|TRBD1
TGTGCCAGCAGTCCGGGACAGGCATACTATGGCTACACCTTC
CASSPGQAYYGYTF
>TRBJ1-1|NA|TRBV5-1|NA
TGCGCCAGCAGCTCGGGTGTTGGGACTGAAGCTTTCTTT
CASSSGVGTEAFF
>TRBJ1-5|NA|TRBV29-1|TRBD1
TGCAGCGTTGTAGGGGGCGCGGGACAGCCCCAGCATTTT
CSVVGGAGQPQHF
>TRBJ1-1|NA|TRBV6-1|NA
TGTGCCAGCAGTCTACCTATCAGGGTAATCACTGAAGCTTTCTTT
CASSLPIRVITEAFF
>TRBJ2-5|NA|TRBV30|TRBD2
TGTGCCTGGGATCTAGCGGGGTCCCAAGAGACCCAGTACTTC
CAWDLAGSQETQYF
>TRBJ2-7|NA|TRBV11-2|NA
TGTGCCAGCACCACTCAAGGGGGGGGACAGGCCACCTACGAGCAGTACTTC
CASTTQGGGQATYEQYF
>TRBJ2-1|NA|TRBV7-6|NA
TGTGCCAGCAGCTTTTTGGGCGGGACGTCCTACAATGAGCAGTTCTTC
CASSFLGGTSYNEQFF
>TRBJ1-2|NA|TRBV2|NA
TGTGCCAGCAGTGAAGAGGCCACGGGCTATGGCTACACCTTC
CASSEEATGYGYTF
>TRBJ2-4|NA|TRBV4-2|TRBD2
TGTGCCAGCAGCCAAGAACTAGCGGGTGCTTTAGGCATTCAGTACTTC
CASSQELAGALGIQYF
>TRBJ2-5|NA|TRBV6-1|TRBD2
TGTGCCAGCAGTGATTACTCTTCTAGCGGGGTCCAAGAGACCCAGTACTTC
CASSDYSSSGVQETQYF
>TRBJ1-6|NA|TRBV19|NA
TGTGCCAGTACAGGGCCCTATAATTCACCCCTCCACTTT
CASTGPYNSPLHF
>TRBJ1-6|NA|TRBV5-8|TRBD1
TGTGCCAGCAGGTCACCACCGGGACAGGGTGTTGCACCCCTCCACTTT
CASRSPPGQGVAPLHF
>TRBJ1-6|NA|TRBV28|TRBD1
TGTGCCAGCAGTCTACTTGTGGGACAGGGTTTCGCCTATAATTCACCCCTCCACTTT
CASSLLVGQGFAYNSPLHF
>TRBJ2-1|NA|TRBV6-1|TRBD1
TGTGCCAGCAGATCCCCGGGACAGGGGAGGGATGAGCAGTTCTTC
CASRSPGQGRDEQFF
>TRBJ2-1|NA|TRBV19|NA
TGTGCCAGTAGTATCAGGAGGGAAAATGAGCAGTTCTTC
CASSIRRENEQFF
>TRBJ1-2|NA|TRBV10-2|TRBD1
TGCGCCAGCAGTCCCCGACAGGGGGGTGGCTACACCTTC
CASSPRQGGGYTF
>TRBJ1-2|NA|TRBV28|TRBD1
TGTGCCAGCAGACCCGGCGAGACAGGGAACAGAGGCTACACCTTC
CASRPGETGNRGYTF
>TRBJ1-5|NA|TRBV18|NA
TGTGCCAGCTCACATTCGGCGGGGGGAGGTCAGCCCCAGCATTTT
CASSHSAGGGQPQHF
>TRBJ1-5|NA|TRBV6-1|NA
TGTGCCAGCAGTGAAACGGGGGGCTTCAATCAGCCCCAGCATTTT
CASSETGGFNQPQHF
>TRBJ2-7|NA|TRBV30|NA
TGTGCCTGGAGTCCCGACAGCTACGAGCAGTACTTC
CAWSPDSYEQYF
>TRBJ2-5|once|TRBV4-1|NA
TGCGCCAGCAGCCAAGATCAGGGGCCCCAAGAGACCCAGTACTTC
CASSQDQGPQETQYF
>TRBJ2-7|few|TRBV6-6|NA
TGTGCCAGCAGCAGGGGAAGGTACGAGCAGTACTTC
CASSRGRYEQYF
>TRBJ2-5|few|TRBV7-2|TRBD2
TGTGCCAGCAGGGGCATAGCGGGGGGGCCGGAGACCCAGTACTTC
CASRGIAGGPETQYF
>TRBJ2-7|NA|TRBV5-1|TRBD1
TGCGCCAGCAGCCCCTGGGCAGGGGGCAACGAGCAGTACTTC
CASSPWAGGNEQYF